Here is one TCR beta chain with its context. This entry comes from a study of CD8 T cells in Susac syndrome. Study details: Active disease was present in 5 or 6 of the sequenced Susac syndrome patients, and remission in eight.

Fulfillment of recently defined diagnostic criteria for definite or probable disease was shown by the patients with Susac syndrome. FACS enriched CD8+ TEMRA cells, while bulk CD8+ and CD4+ were negatively isolated. Germline V lookup: CDR1 SGDLS, CDR2 YYNGEE. The CDR3 runs to 15 residues. The ends lost 3 bases at V and 8 bases at J; junction bases unmatched: 13. Random hexamers were used to reverse transcribe roughly 0.5 to 1 ug of RNA. Across 54 Vbeta and 13 Jbeta, immunoSEQ multiplex PCR amplified TCR beta CDR3. TCRdb analysed the immunoSEQ multiplex PCR reads with MiXCR anew, one entry per CDR3 protein. The sample includes tens of thousands of distinct CDR3 sequences, approximately 96% of them seen just once.

The source material was CD8+ T cells from PBMCs. The clonotype comes from a human donor with Susac syndrome. The V and J genes are TRBV9 and TRBJ1-2; TRBD1 agrees at 7 bases. CDR3 DNA sequence: TGTGCCAGCAGCGGGAAAACAGGGGAAGTAAAGGGCTACACCTTC. Its protein product is CASSGKTGEVKGYTF.